Included here is one T cell receptor beta chain sequence, with context. These data belong to a study of blood T cell repertoires in COVID-19. The CDR3 length is 21 residues. Germline V gene sequence: CDR1 LNHDA, CDR2 SQIVND (reference sequence). Trimming took 5 bases from V and 0 from J, leaving 29 bases between them. Original methodology: Estimates of nucleated cell counts were drawn from the amplification of reference gene primers. Profiled with immunoSEQ multiplex PCR; TCRdb holds only in-frame clones, not every one. V, J and clone size are those of that table, while D and trimming were read from the DNA. The data show 270,000 or so clones, roughly nine tenths seen once.

The genes are TRBV19 and TRBJ1-5; tentatively, D is TRBD1 (5 bases). The receptor comes from a woman in her thirties or forties who had recovered from COVID-19. Sequencing was carried out using peripheral blood. The CDR3 nucleotides are TGTGCCAGTAGTCGCAACCCCAAAGTGACAGCGATCAAAAATAGCAATCAGCCCCAGCATTTT. Translated: CASSRNPKVTAIKNSNQPQHF.